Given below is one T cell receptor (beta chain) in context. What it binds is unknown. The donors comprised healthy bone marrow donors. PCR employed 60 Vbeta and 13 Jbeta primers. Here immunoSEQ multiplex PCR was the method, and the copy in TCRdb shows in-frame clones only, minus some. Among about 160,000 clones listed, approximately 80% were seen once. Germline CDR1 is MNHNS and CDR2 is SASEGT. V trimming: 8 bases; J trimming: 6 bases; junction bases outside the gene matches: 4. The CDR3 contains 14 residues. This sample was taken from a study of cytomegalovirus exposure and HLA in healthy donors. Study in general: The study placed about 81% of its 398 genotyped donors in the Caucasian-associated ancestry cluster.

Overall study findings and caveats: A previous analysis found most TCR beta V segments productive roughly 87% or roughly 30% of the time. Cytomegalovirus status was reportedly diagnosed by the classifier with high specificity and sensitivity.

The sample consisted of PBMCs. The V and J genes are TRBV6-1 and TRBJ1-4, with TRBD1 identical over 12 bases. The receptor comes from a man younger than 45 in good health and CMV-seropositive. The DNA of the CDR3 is TGTGCCAGCGGGGGACAGGGGGCGGATGAAAAACTGTTTTTT. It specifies CASGGQGADEKLFF.